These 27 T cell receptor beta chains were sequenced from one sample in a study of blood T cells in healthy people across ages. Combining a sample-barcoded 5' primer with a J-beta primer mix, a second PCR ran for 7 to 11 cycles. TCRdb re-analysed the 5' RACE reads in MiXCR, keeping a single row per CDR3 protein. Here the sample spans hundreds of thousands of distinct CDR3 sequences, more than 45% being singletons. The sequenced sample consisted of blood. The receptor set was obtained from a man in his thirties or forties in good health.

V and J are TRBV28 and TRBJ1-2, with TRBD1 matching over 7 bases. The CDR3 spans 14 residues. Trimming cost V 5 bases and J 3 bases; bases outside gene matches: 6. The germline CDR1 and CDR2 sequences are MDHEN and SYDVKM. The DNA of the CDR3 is TGTGCCAGCAGTCCCACAGGGGTGTACTATGGCTACACCTTC. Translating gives CASSPTGVYYGYTF.

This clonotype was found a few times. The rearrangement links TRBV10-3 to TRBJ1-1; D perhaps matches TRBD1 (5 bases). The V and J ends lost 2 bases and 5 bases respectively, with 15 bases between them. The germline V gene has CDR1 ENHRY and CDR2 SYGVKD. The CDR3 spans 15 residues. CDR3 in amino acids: CAISEPLVGLTEAFF. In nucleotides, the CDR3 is TGTGCCATCAGTGAGCCCCTCGTGGGGCTGACTGAAGCTTTCTTT.

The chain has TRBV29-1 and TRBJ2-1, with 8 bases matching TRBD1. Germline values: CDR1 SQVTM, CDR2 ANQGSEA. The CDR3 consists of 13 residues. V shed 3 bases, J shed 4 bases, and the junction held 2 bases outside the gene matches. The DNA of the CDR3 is TGCAGCGTTGAGGACAGGGCTTACAATGAGCAGTTCTTC. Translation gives CSVEDRAYNEQFF.

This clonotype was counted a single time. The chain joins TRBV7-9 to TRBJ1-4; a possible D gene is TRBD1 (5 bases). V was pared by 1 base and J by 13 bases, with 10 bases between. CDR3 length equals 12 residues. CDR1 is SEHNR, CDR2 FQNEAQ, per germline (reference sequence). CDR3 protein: CASSLGGGLLFF. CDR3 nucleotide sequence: TGTGCCAGCAGCTTAGGCGGGGGATTACTGTTTTTT.

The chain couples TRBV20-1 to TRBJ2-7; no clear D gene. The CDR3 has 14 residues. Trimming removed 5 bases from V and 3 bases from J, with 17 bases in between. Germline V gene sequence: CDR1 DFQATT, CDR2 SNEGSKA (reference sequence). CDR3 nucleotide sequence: TGCAGTGCTCCATCGCTAAATGGTGGCTACGAGCAGTACTTC. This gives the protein CSAPSLNGGYEQYF.

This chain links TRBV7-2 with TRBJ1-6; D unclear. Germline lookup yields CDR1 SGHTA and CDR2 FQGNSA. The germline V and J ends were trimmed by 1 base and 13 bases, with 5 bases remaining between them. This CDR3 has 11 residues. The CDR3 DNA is TGTGCCAGCAGCTTAGAAGGGCCCCTCCACTTT. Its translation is CASSLEGPLHF.

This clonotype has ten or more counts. As DNA, the CDR3 is TGTGCCAGCAGCTTACGACAGGGGGCGATCTATGGCTACACCTTC. It encodes CASSLRQGAIYGYTF. J is TRBJ1-2 and V is TRBV11-1; TRBD1 agrees at 10 bases. V was pared by 2 bases and J by 4 bases, with 4 bases of the junction left unmatched. CDR3 length: 15 amino acids. The germline CDR1 and CDR2 sequences are SGHAT and FQDESV (reference sequence).

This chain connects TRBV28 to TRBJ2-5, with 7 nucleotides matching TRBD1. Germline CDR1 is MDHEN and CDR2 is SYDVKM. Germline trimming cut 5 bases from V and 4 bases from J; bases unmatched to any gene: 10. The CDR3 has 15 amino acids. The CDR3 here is CASSPPTGEGETQYF. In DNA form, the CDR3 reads TGTGCCAGCAGTCCCCCAACAGGGGAAGGAGAGACCCAGTACTTC. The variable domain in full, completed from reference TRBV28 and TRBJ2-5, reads DVKVTQSSRYLVKRTGEKVFLECVQDMDHENMFWYRQDPGLGLRLIYFSYDVKMKEKGDIPEGYSVSREKKERFSLILESASTNQTSMYLCASSPPTGEGETQYFGPGTRLLVL.

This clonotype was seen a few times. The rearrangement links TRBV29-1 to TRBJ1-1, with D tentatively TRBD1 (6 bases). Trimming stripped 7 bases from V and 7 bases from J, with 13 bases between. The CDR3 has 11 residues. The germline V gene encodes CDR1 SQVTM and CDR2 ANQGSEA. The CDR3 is CSGGGLGEAFF. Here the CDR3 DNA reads TGCAGCGGGGGGGGGCTTGGTGAAGCTTTCTTT.

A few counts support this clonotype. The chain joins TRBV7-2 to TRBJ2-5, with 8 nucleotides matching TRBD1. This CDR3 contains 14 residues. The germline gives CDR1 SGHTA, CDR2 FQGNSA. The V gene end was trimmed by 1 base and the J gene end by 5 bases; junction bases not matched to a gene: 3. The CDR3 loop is CASSLVTGGETQYF. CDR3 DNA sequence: TGTGCCAGCAGCTTAGTAACAGGGGGTGAGACCCAGTACTTC.

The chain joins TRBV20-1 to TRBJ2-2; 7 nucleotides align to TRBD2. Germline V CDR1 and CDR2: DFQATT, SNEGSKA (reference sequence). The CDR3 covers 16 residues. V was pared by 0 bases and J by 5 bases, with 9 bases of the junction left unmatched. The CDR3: CSARDPGEGLTGELFF. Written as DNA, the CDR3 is TGCAGTGCTAGAGACCCGGGGGAGGGGTTAACCGGGGAGCTGTTTTTT.

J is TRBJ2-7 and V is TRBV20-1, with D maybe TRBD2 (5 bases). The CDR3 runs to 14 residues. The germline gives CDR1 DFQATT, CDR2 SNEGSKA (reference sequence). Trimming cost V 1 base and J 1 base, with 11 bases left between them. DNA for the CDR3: TGCAGTGCTAGAGCCACCGGGATGTCCTACGAGCAGTACTTC. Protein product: CSARATGMSYEQYF.

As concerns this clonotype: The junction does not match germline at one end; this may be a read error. CDR3 nucleotide sequence: TGTGCCAGCAGCGCTTGGCGTACCCAAGGGACCCAGTACTTC. Residues: CASSAWRTQGTQYF. J is TRBJ2-7 and V is TRBV7-9; no clear D. The DNA end is more similar to TRBJ2-5, so the J call may be wrong. Germline V gives CDR1 SEHNR, CDR2 FQNEAQ (reference sequence). The CDR3 has 14 amino acids.

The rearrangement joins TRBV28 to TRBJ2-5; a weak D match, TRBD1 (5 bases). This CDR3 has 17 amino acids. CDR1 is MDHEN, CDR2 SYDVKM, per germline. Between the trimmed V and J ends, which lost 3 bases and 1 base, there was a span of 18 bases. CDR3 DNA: TGTGCCAGCAGTTTCGAAACCGACTGGGGCCCCCAAGAGACCCAGTACTTC. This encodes CASSFETDWGPQETQYF.

As DNA, the CDR3 is TGTGCCATCAGTGATATCGTGGCCGGGGAGCTGTTTTTT. Amino acids: CAISDIVAGELFF. The genes are TRBV10-3 and TRBJ2-2; D remains unclear. The CDR3 extends over 13 amino acids. Trimming pared 3 bases from V and 6 bases from J, leaving 8 bases between. Germline lookup yields CDR1 ENHRY and CDR2 SYGVKD.

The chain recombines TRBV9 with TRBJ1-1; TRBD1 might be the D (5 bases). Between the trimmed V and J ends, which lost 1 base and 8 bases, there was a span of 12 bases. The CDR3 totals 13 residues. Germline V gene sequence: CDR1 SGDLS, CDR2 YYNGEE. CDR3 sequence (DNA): TGTGCCAGCAGCGTAAATCATAGGACAGAAGCTTTCTTT. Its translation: CASSVNHRTEAFF.

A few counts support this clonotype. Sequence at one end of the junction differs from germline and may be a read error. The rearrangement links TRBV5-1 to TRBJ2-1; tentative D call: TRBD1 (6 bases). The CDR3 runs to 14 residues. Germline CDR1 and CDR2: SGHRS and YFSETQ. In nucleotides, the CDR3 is TGCGCCAGTAGCTTACGACAGGAGGACGGTGAGCAGTTCTTC. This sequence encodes CASSLRQEDGEQFF.

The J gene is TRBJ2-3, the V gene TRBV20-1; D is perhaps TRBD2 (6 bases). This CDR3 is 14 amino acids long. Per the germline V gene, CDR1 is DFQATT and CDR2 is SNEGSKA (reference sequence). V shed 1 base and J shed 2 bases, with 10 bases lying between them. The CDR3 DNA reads TGCAGTGCTAGAGGGAGCGGGCTCACAGATACGCAGTATTTT. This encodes CSARGSGLTDTQYF.

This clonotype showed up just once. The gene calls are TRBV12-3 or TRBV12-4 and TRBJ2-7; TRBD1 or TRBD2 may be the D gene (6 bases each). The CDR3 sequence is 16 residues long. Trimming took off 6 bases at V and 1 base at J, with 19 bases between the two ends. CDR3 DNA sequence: TGTGCCAGCAGCCGATCGGGGGCGGGGACGTCCTACGAGCAGTACTTC. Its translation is CASSRSGAGTSYEQYF.

The CDR3 DNA is TGTGCCAGCAGCCAAGATCCCGTAGGGGGCTCACCCCTCCACTTT. It yields the protein CASSQDPVGGSPLHF. The gene calls are TRBV14 and TRBJ1-6; 7 bases line up with TRBD1. The CDR3 is 15 amino acids. The V and J ends lost 0 bases and 10 bases, in that order; junction bases with no gene match: 6. Germline CDR1 reads SGHDN; CDR2 reads FVKESK.

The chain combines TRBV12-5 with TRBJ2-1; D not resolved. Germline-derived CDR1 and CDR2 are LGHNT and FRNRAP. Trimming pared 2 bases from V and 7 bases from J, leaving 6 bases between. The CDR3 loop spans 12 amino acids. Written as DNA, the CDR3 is TGTGCTAGTGGTTTGAATTATAATGAGCAGTTCTTC. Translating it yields CASGLNYNEQFF.

CDR3 sequence: CASSPRPSSYNEQYF. Written as DNA, the CDR3 is TGTGCCAGCTCACCAAGGCCGAGCTCCTACAATGAGCAGTACTTC. The chain employs TRBV18 and TRBJ2-1; D call uncertain. The end of the DNA aligns better with TRBJ2-7, so the J call may be wrong. The V gene's germline CDR1 is KGHSH and CDR2 LQKENI. The CDR3 extends over 15 amino acids.

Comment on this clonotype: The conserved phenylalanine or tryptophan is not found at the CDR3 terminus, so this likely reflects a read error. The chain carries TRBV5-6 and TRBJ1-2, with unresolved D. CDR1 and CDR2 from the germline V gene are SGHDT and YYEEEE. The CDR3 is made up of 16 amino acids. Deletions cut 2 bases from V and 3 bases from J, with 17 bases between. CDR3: CASSFGTWQLHYGYTS. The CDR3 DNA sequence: TGTGCCAGCAGCTTCGGTACTTGGCAGCTCCACTATGGCTACACCTCC.

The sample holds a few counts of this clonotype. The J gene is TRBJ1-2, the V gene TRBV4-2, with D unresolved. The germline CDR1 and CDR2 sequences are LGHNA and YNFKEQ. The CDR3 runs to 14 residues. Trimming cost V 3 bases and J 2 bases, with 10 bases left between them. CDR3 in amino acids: CASSQSTLNYGYTF. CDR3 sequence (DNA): TGTGCCAGCAGCCAGAGTACGCTAAACTATGGCTACACCTTC.

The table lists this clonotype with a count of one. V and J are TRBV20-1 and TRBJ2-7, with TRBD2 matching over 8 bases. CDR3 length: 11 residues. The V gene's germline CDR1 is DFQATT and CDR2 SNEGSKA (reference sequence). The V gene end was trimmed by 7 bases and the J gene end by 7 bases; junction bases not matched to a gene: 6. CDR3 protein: CSVASGWEQYF. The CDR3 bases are TGCAGTGTGGCTAGCGGGTGGGAGCAGTACTTC.

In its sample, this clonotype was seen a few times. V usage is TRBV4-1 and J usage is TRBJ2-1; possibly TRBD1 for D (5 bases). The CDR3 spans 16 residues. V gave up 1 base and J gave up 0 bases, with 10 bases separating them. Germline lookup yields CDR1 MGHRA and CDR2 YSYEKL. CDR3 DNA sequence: TGCGCCAGCAGCCAAGTGGACATCATCTCCTACAATGAGCAGTTCTTC. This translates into CASSQVDIISYNEQFF.

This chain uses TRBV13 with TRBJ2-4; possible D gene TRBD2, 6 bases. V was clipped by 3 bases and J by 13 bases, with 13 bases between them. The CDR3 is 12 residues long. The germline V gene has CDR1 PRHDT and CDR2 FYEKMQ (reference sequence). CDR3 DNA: TGTGCCAGCAGCTTTTATCCGGGGGAGCAGTACTTC. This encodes CASSFYPGEQYF.